These 27 T cell receptor beta chains share one sample of origin, sequenced in a study of tumor and adjacent non-tumor tissue in lung cancer. RNA was extracted from bulk tissue without any cell sorting. A modified ARM-PCR protocol with three rounds of nested PCR amplified TCRbeta. TCRdb itself ran the multiplex PCR reads through MiXCR, one entry per CDR3 protein. The table shows just over 200,000 distinct CDR3 sequences, with 71% occurring only once. The sequenced sample consisted of lung tumor tissue. All receptors derive from a man aged 60 to 75 with non-small cell lung cancer.

V and J are TRBV11-1 and TRBJ2-5, with a possible D match to TRBD2 (5 bases). Germline values: CDR1 SGHAT, CDR2 FQDESV (reference sequence). Trimming stripped 4 bases from V and 7 bases from J, with 28 bases between. The CDR3 runs to 18 residues. The CDR3, as DNA: TGTGCCAGCAGCTCCGGGGAACCTCAGACTCCCCGAGGGAGGACCCAGTACTTC. Translation gives CASSSGEPQTPRGRTQYF.

The chain has TRBV10-2 and TRBJ1-5; D ambiguous. V was shortened by 5 bases and J by 9 bases, with 14 bases between the two germline ends. The CDR3 is 13 residues long. Germline CDR1 is WSHSY and CDR2 is SAAADI. CDR3 sequence reads: CASSSVRRRPQHF. In DNA, the CDR3 is TGCGCCAGCAGTTCGGTCAGACGAAGGCCCCAGCATTTT.

As concerns this clonotype: One base away lies a much larger clone, so this may be a sequencing read error. In DNA form, the CDR3 reads TGCAGCGTTGAAGCGACGGGGGAACTCGAGCAGTACTTC. Translation gives CSVEATGELEQYF. The chain couples TRBV29-1 to TRBJ2-7, with D tentatively TRBD2 (6 bases). There are 13 residues in the CDR3. V gave up 1 base and J gave up 6 bases, with 13 bases separating them. Looked up from germline, CDR1 is SQVTM and CDR2 is ANQGSEA.

This chain uses TRBV4-2 with TRBJ2-3; TRBD2 is a possible D gene (6 bases). Trimming left V 0 bases short and J 2 bases short, with 12 bases between. This CDR3 comprises 16 residues. The germline gives CDR1 LGHNA, CDR2 YNFKEQ. Written as DNA, the CDR3 is TGTGCCAGCAGCCAAGATCGGGGCGGGATCACAGATACGCAGTATTTT. It codes for CASSQDRGGITDTQYF.

As concerns this clonotype: A much more abundant neighbour one base away suggests this may be a read error. This chain links TRBV7-9 with TRBJ2-3; D is perhaps TRBD2 (5 bases). The CDR3 has 16 residues. V dropped 5 bases and J dropped 1 base, with 16 bases sitting between them. Per the germline V gene, CDR1 is SEHNR and CDR2 is FQNEAQ (reference sequence). CDR3: CASSPRRGRGTDTQYF. The CDR3 DNA reads TGTGCCAGCAGCCCAAGGAGAGGGAGAGGCACAGATACGCAGTATTTT.

This clonotype was detected only once. This chain connects TRBV6-1 to TRBJ2-3, with 9 nucleotides matching TRBD2. The CDR3 runs to 17 residues. The V and J ends lost 2 bases and 6 bases, in that order; junction bases with no gene match: 12. CDR1 is MNHNS, CDR2 SASEGT, per germline. The CDR3 bases are TGTGCCAGCAGTGAAAGCCCTAGCGGGAAAGATGACGATACGCAGTATTTT. The encoded protein is CASSESPSGKDDDTQYF.

Turning to this clonotype: Compared with germline, one end of the junction differs, possibly owing to a read error. The rearrangement links TRBV6-5 to TRBJ1-6; D uncertain. The CDR3 is 13 amino acids. Germline V gene sequence: CDR1 MNHEY, CDR2 SVGAGI. The CDR3 DNA follows: TGTGCCAGCAATTACATTGAATTAAGACCCATCCACTTT. Its translation is CASNYIELRPIHF.

The chain carries TRBV29-1 and TRBJ2-3, with D tentatively TRBD1 (5 bases). Germline loops: CDR1 SQVTM, CDR2 ANQGSEA. This CDR3 has 14 residues. Trimming left V 4 bases short and J 4 bases short, with 15 bases between. The CDR3 reads CSVAKVTTADTQYF. CDR3 nucleotide sequence: TGCAGCGTTGCTAAAGTGACGACAGCAGATACGCAGTATTTT.

The gene calls are TRBV29-1 and TRBJ2-3; D is unclear. Between the trimmed V and J ends, which lost 8 bases and 2 bases, there was a span of 23 bases. Germline CDR1 is SQVTM and CDR2 is ANQGSEA. The CDR3 runs to 16 residues. CDR3 DNA: TGCAGCATTGGTGGAACTGCCCCTCAACCCACAGATACGCAGTATTTT. Its translation: CSIGGTAPQPTDTQYF.

This chain joins TRBV4-1 and TRBJ1-6; weak D call: TRBD1 (6 bases). CDR3 length: 15 amino acids. Germline CDR1 is MGHRA and CDR2 is YSYEKL. V was cut by 4 bases and J by 6 bases, with 13 bases left in between. CDR3 DNA: TGCGCCAGCAGCCGATCAGGGGAAGGTAATTCACCCCTCCACTTT. Protein sequence: CASSRSGEGNSPLHF.

Remarks on this clonotype: A read error is possible here, since a much larger clone lies one base away. The chain carries TRBV29-1 and TRBJ2-3, with D hard to call. This CDR3 is 14 amino acids long. From germline, CDR1 is SQVTM and CDR2 ANQGSEA. V was trimmed by 3 bases and J by 10 bases, leaving 20 bases between them. The CDR3 nucleotides are TGCAGCGTTGAGCTGGAGTCTGTGGGTGGGGCGCAGTATTTT. Translated: CSVELESVGGAQYF.

As concerns this clonotype: The junction differs from germline at one of its ends, possibly a read error. The V and J genes are TRBV11-2 and TRBJ2-5; D is perhaps TRBD2 (6 bases). The CDR3 is 14 residues long. Germline V gives CDR1 SGHAT, CDR2 FQNNGV. The CDR3 DNA reads as TGTGCCAACAGCCCGGGACTGCTTCAAGAGACTCAGTACTTC. Its translation is CANSPGLLQETQYF.

On this clonotype itself: One end of the junction does not line up with germline, which may come from a read error. The chain uses TRBV7-3 and TRBJ2-5, with a tentative D call TRBD2 (7 bases). The V gene's germline CDR1 is SGHTA and CDR2 FQGTGA. The CDR3 is made up of 13 amino acids. This CDR3 is CGSASGGQETQYF. For the CDR3, the DNA is TGTGGCAGCGCTTCGGGGGGCCAAGAGACCCAATACTTC.

In the case of this clonotype: A read error may account for a junction end that differs from germline. The gene calls are TRBV20-1 and TRBJ2-2; maybe TRBD1 (6 bases). The CDR3 covers 16 residues. Germline CDR1 DFQATT, CDR2 SNEGSKA (reference sequence). CDR3 nucleotides: TGCAGTGCTAGAGACCCAACAGGGATGGTCACCGGGGAGCTGTTGTTT. It is translated as CSARDPTGMVTGELLF.

Turning to this clonotype: At one end, the junction sequence differs from germline, possibly due to a read error. DNA for the CDR3: TGCGCCAGCAGCCAACGATCTCTAGGACGGGGCGAACAGTGCTTC. It codes for CASSQRSLGRGEQCF. This chain uses TRBV4-1 with TRBJ2-7; TRBD1 or TRBD2 may be the D gene (5 bases each). In germline, CDR1 is MGHRA, CDR2 YSYEKL. The CDR3 spans 15 residues.

The rearrangement uses TRBV5-1 and TRBJ2-5, with D possibly TRBD1 on 6 matching bases. CDR1 SGHRS and CDR2 YFSETQ come from the germline V gene. The V and J ends lost 4 bases and 4 bases respectively, with 11 bases between them. This CDR3 spans 13 amino acids. The chain's CDR3 is CASSGQSGETQYF. CDR3 nucleotides: TGCGCCAGCAGCGGACAGTCCGGAGAGACCCAGTACTTC.

Worth noting for this clonotype: An end of the junction differs from the germline gene, which may be a read error. The V gene is TRBV7-8, the J gene TRBJ2-1, with 9 nucleotides matching TRBD1. The CDR3 loop spans 14 amino acids. The germline V gene encodes CDR1 SGHVS and CDR2 FQNEAQ. In DNA, the CDR3 is TGTGCCAGCACCCTGGACAGGGGTCACAATGAGCAATTCTTC. Protein product: CASTLDRGHNEQFF.

Note on this clonotype: Germline and junction disagree at one end, which may indicate a read error. This chain uses TRBV12-3 or TRBV12-4 with TRBJ1-1; D is perhaps TRBD1 (6 bases). This CDR3 spans 14 amino acids. CDR3 region: CASSLRLRDTGAFF. DNA of the CDR3: TGTGCCAGCAGTTTGAGATTAAGGGACACTGGAGCTTTCTTT.

The gene calls are TRBV11-2 and TRBJ2-5, with unresolved D. The CDR3 runs to 14 residues. Germline CDR1 reads SGHAT; CDR2 reads FQNNGV. The DNA of the CDR3 is TGTGTCAGAGGCCCCGCGACGGACCAAGAGACCCAGTACTTC. Amino acid sequence: CVRGPATDQETQYF. The variable domain in full, with the rest retrieved from reference TRBV11-2 and TRBJ2-5, is EAGVAQSPRYKIIEKRQSVAFWCNPISGHATLYWYQQILGQGPKLLIQFQNNGVVDDSQLPKDRFSAERLKGVDSTLKIQPAKLEDSAVYLCVRGPATDQETQYFGPGTRLLVL.

In the case of this clonotype: Likely a read error: the CDR3 ends without its conserved phenylalanine or tryptophan. The chain is built from TRBV5-6 and TRBJ2-2, with 12 bases aligning to TRBD2. J lost 8 bases, V lost 3 bases, and 11 bases had no gene match. Germline V CDR1 and CDR2: SGHDT, YYEEEE. The CDR3 has 17 residues. CDR3 bases: TGTGCCAGCAGCTCCACTACGACTAGCGGGAGAACTGGGGAGCTGTTTTCT. This codes for CASSSTTTSGRTGELFS.

In regard to this clonotype: Being one base from a much bigger clone, this may be a read error. This rearrangement joins TRBV14 to TRBJ2-3; D gene ambiguous. The germline V gene encodes CDR1 SGHDN and CDR2 FVKESK. CDR3 length: 16 residues. The CDR3 region has the DNA TGTGCCGGCAGCCAAAGACGTCGGTCTAGCACAGATACGCAGTATTTT. Encoded protein: CAGSQRRRSSTDTQYF.

Details on this clonotype: The conserved closing phenylalanine or tryptophan is absent in this CDR3, likely reflecting a read error. The chain links TRBV11-1 to TRBJ2-1, with D possibly TRBD2 on 5 matching bases. The V and J ends lost 7 bases and 0 bases respectively, with 13 bases between them. The CDR3 has 15 residues. CDR1 and CDR2 (germline): SGHAT, FQDESV (reference sequence). The DNA of the CDR3 is TGTGCCAGCATCACCGACTACAACTCCTACAATGAGCAGTTCCTC. This translates into CASITDYNSYNEQFL.

The chain's CDR3 is CASSQRDGASEKLFF. In DNA, the CDR3 is TGCGCCAGCAGCCAAAGGGACGGGGCGTCCGAAAAACTGTTTTTT. J is TRBJ1-4 and V is TRBV4-1; D may be TRBD1 (5 bases). The V gene's germline CDR1 is MGHRA and CDR2 YSYEKL. V lost 2 bases and J lost 8, with 15 bases in between. The length of the CDR3 is 15 residues.

With respect to this clonotype: One junction end does not reproduce the germline sequence, and a read error may be involved. V gene TRBV5-4 combines with J gene TRBJ2-7; 9 nucleotides line up with TRBD1. Looked up from germline, CDR1 is SGHNT and CDR2 is YYREEE (reference sequence). The CDR3 has 14 amino acids. This CDR3 reads CARSLRQGGNEQYF. DNA for the CDR3: TGTGCCAGAAGCTTGAGACAGGGGGGTAACGAGCAGTACTTC.

Note on this clonotype: This may be a read error: a much more frequent sequence differs by one nucleotide. The chain employs TRBV6-5 and TRBJ2-2; D gene unclear. CDR3 length: 16 amino acids. CDR1 and CDR2 from the germline V gene are MNHEY and SVGAGI. The CDR3 coding sequence is TGTGCCATCAGTTACTCTAAGCGTCAGTACACCGGGGAGCTGTTTTTT. This sequence encodes CAISYSKRQYTGELFF.

This sequence joins TRBV6-5 and TRBJ2-1; D tentatively fits TRBD1 or TRBD2 (5 bases each). Trimming cost V 10 bases and J 0 bases, with 25 bases left between them. This CDR3 is 18 amino acids long. Germline values: CDR1 MNHEY, CDR2 SVGAGI. The CDR3 loop reads CANTPMGWGSSSYNEQFF. Here the CDR3 DNA reads TGTGCCAACACTCCCATGGGGTGGGGGTCCAGCTCCTACAATGAGCAGTTCTTC.

Details on this clonotype: One base away lies a much larger clone, so this may be a sequencing read error. This chain joins TRBV6-5 and TRBJ2-7, with D perhaps matching TRBD2 (6 bases). Germline-derived CDR1 and CDR2 are MNHEY and SVGAGI. This CDR3 has 17 amino acids. V gave up 6 bases and J gave up 0 bases, with 21 bases separating them. CDR3 sequence: CASSPRVERGTSYEQYF. The CDR3 DNA reads as TGTGCCAGCAGCCCGAGGGTGGAACGCGGGACCTCCTACGAGCAGTACTTC.